The rows below give T cell receptor beta chains drawn from one sample of a study of blood T cells in healthy people across ages. TCRdb reprocessed the 5' RACE reads with MiXCR, giving one entry per CDR3 protein. The data hold about 640,000 distinct CDR3 sequences, with 58% observed a single time. The sequenced material came from blood. Receptor source: a man between 60 and 75 years old in good health. Each CDR3 is given with its conserved first and last residue. The order of the fields is D gene, V gene, J gene, clone size, CDR3 DNA, CDR3 protein. The D gene is left open where the match is weak. Clone size, where shown, is once, few, many, or a class for clones that have expanded.

TRBD1	TRBV10-3	TRBJ2-3	few	TGTGCCACTAAGACAGGGGGGGGCACAGATACGCAGTATTTT	CATKTGGGTDTQYF
NA	TRBV6-5	TRBJ1-1	NA	TGTGCCAGCAGCCGGGGGACAATGAACACTGAAGCTTTCTTT	CASSRGTMNTEAFF
NA	TRBV3-1	TRBJ2-7	NA	TGTGCCAGCAGCCAAGTTCCAGGGACGGAGCAGTACTTC	CASSQVPGTEQYF
NA	TRBV7-9	TRBJ1-2	NA	TGTGCCAGCAGCTTAGCGCTCGGGACGGCGAGTTCATCTAACTATGGCTACACCTTC	CASSLALGTASSSNYGYTF
NA	TRBV6-1	TRBJ2-7	NA	TGTGCCAGCAGTGAAGCGGTTTGGTACGAGCAGTACTTC	CASSEAVWYEQYF
TRBD2	TRBV9	TRBJ2-1	NA	TGTGCCAGCAGCGTCGATAGCGGGGAGTACAATGAGCAGTTCTTC	CASSVDSGEYNEQFF
NA	TRBV12-3/TRBV12-4	TRBJ1-1	once	TGTGCCAGCATGGGGCTGATGAACACTGAAGCTTTCTTT	CASMGLMNTEAFF
NA	TRBV10-3	TRBJ2-6	NA	TGTGCCATCAGTGAATCTGGGGCCACCCCCATCCTGACTTTC	CAISESGATPILTF
NA	TRBV20-1	TRBJ1-6	many	TGCAGTGCAGAAGACAGAATCAATTCACCCCTCCACTTT	CSAEDRINSPLHF
TRBD2	TRBV20-1	TRBJ2-5	NA	TGCAGTGCGCCGGGACTAGCGGGACATCAAGAGACCCAGTACTTC	CSAPGLAGHQETQYF
TRBD2	TRBV6-1	TRBJ2-3	once	TGTGCCAGCAGTGAACGGCGGGGGGGCCAGAACACAGATACGCAGTATTTT	CASSERRGGQNTDTQYF
TRBD2	TRBV10-3	TRBJ2-5	NA	TGTGCCATCAGTGGCGGCGGGGGGGCCCAAGAGACCCAGTACTTC	CAISGGGGAQETQYF
NA	TRBV25-1	TRBJ2-2	NA	TGTGCCAGCAGCGACAGCATAACCGGGGAGCTGTTTTTT	CASSDSITGELFF
NA	TRBV28	TRBJ2-5	NA	TGTGCCAGCAGCCTCCCCTACCGGGAGACCCAGTACTTC	CASSLPYRETQYF
TRBD2	TRBV5-1	TRBJ2-5	NA	TGCGCCAGCACCTCGAAGGCGGGGGGGTTGGCCCAAGAGACCCAGTACTTC	CASTSKAGGLAQETQYF
NA	TRBV6-5	TRBJ2-7	few	TGTGCCAGCAGTTACGCCTACGAGCAGTACTTC	CASSYAYEQYF
NA	TRBV20-1	TRBJ2-6	NA	TGCAGTGCTAGACTTTCAAGCTCTGGGGCCAACGTCCTGACTTTC	CSARLSSSGANVLTF
TRBD2	TRBV15	TRBJ2-3	NA	TGTGCCACCAGCAGAGCGGGGGGGTTGGGAATGAGGACAGATACGCAGTATTTT	CATSRAGGLGMRTDTQYF
NA	TRBV29-1	TRBJ2-7	NA	TGCAGCGTTAGCCCGGCCAGGGATTCCTACGAGCAGTACTTC	CSVSPARDSYEQYF
NA	TRBV12-3/TRBV12-4	TRBJ2-5	NA	TGTGCCAGCAGTTTACGACAGCGCCAAGAGACCCAGTACTTC	CASSLRQRQETQYF
TRBD1	TRBV20-1	TRBJ2-7	NA	TGCAGTGCTGGGGACAGGGGTTTGTACGAGCAGTACTTC	CSAGDRGLYEQYF
NA	TRBV2	TRBJ1-6	NA	TGTGCCAGCAGTGTGGACAACGGGGATTCACCCCTCCACTTT	CASSVDNGDSPLHF
NA	TRBV7-2	TRBJ1-1	NA	TGTGCCAGCAGCGGACGCGCGAACACTGAAGCTTTCTTT	CASSGRANTEAFF
NA	TRBV20-1	TRBJ1-6	many	TGCAGTGCTCGCGGAGGTCAGGATTCACCCCTCCACTTT	CSARGGQDSPLHF
NA	TRBV20-1	TRBJ2-5	NA	TGCAGTGCTAGAGATGGGAGCCTCATGGGGGAGACCCAGTACTTC	CSARDGSLMGETQYF
NA	TRBV4-1	TRBJ2-3	few	TGCGCCAGCAGCCAAGTCCCAGGGGGGTACAGCACAGATACGCAGTATTTT	CASSQVPGGYSTDTQYF
NA	TRBV20-1	TRBJ2-1	few	TGCAGTGCTAGTGCCTACAATGAGCAGTTCTTC	CSASAYNEQFF
TRBD2	TRBV3-1	TRBJ2-5	few	TGTGCCAGCAGCCATCTAGCGGTTTGGCGGGAGACCCAGTACTTC	CASSHLAVWRETQYF
TRBD1	TRBV4-1	TRBJ1-6	NA	TGCGCCAGCAGCCAAAAAGTCTACATCGGACAGGGACGGAATTCACCCCTCCACTTT	CASSQKVYIGQGRNSPLHF
TRBD1	TRBV6-1	TRBJ2-5	NA	TGTGCCAGCAGTGAAGCCAGGGGGCGAGAGACCCAGTACTTC	CASSEARGRETQYF
NA	TRBV9	TRBJ2-6	NA	TGTGCCAGCAGCGTAGAGGCCACCAGGAGCTCTGGGGCCAACGTCCTGACTTTC	CASSVEATRSSGANVLTF
NA	TRBV7-2	TRBJ2-3	few	TGTGCCAGCAGCTTTAACGGGCATAGCACAGATACGCAGTATTTT	CASSFNGHSTDTQYF
NA	TRBV4-1	TRBJ2-1	NA	TGCGCCAGCAGCCAAGAAGAGGGGAACAACCACAATGAGCAGTTCTTC	CASSQEEGNNHNEQFF
NA	TRBV12-1	TRBJ2-7	NA	TGTGCCAGCAGCCCCGGGGTGGAGAACGAGCAGTACTTC	CASSPGVENEQYF
TRBD1	TRBV5-6	TRBJ2-7	NA	TGTGCCAGCAGCTTGAGGGCAGGGGGTATGGGCGAGCAGTACTTC	CASSLRAGGMGEQYF
NA	TRBV12-3/TRBV12-4	TRBJ2-2	NA	TGTGCCAGCAGTTTAGATATGGGAAGAGACACCGGGGAGCTGTTTTTT	CASSLDMGRDTGELFF
TRBD2	TRBV10-3	TRBJ2-5	NA	TGTGCCATCAAGACTAGCGGGGGAGAGACCCAGTACTTC	CAIKTSGGETQYF
NA	TRBV20-1	TRBJ2-1	NA	TGCAGTGCTAGTGCCCATGAGCAGTTCTTC	CSASAHEQFF
NA	TRBV21-1	TRBJ1-1	NA	TGTGCCAGCAGCCCCCCCGGGGTTAACACTGAAGCTTTCTTT	CASSPPGVNTEAFF
TRBD1	TRBV4-1	TRBJ1-2	NA	TGCGCCAGCACTCCACGCGGACAGGGGTCGAGTGGCTACACCTTC	CASTPRGQGSSGYTF
TRBD2	TRBV3-1	TRBJ2-5	NA	TGTGCCAGCAGCCAAGATCGAAGCGGGGGGGGGACCCAGTACTTC	CASSQDRSGGGTQYF
NA	TRBV5-1	TRBJ1-4	NA	TGCGCCAGCAGCGCCGGACGCAGGGATACTCACGAAAAACTGTTTTTT	CASSAGRRDTHEKLFF
TRBD2	TRBV20-1	TRBJ2-1	few	TGCAGTGCTCCCAAGCCCACTAGCGGGGGGGGAAATGAGCAGTTCTTC	CSAPKPTSGGGNEQFF
TRBD1	TRBV27	TRBJ1-2	few	TGTGCCAGCAGTTTATCGCAGGGGGCGGTTCCTAACTATGGCTACACCTTC	CASSLSQGAVPNYGYTF
TRBD2	TRBV6-6	TRBJ2-5	NA	TGTGCCAGCAGTTTGGAGCGGGGGGTTCAAGAGACCCAGTACTTC	CASSLERGVQETQYF
TRBD1	TRBV5-1	TRBJ1-6	NA	TGCGCCAGCAGATCCGACAGGGCTAATTCACCCCTCCACTTT	CASRSDRANSPLHF